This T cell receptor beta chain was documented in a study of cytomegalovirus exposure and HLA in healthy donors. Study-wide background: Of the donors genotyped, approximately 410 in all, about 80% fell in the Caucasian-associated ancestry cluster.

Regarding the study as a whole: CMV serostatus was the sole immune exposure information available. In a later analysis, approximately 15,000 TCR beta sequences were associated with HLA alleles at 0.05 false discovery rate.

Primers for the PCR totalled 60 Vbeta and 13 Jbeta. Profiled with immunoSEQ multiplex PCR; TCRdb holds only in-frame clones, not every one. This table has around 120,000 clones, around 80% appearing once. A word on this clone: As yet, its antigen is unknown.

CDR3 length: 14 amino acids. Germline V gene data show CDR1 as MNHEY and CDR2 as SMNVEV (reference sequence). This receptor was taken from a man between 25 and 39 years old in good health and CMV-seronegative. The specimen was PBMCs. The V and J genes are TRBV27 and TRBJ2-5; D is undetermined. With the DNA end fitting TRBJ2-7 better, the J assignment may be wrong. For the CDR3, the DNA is TGTGCCAGCAGTTTATCGGGTGAGAAGAGCGAGCAGTACTTC. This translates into CASSLSGEKSEQYF.